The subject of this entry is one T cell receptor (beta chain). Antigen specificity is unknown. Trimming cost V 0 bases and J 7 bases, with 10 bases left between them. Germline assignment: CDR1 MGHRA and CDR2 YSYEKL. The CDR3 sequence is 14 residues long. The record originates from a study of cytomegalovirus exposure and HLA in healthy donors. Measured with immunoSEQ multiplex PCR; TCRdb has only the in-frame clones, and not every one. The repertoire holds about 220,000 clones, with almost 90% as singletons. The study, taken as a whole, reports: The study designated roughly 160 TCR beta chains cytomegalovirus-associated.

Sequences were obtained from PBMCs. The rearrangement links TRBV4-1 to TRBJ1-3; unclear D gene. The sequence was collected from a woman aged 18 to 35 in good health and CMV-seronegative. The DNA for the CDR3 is TGCGCCAGCAGCCAAGACCGGCAGGATAACACCATATATTTT. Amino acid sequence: CASSQDRQDNTIYF.